The 8 T cell receptor beta chains listed next were all sequenced from one sample in a study of a mutant IDH1 vaccine in newly diagnosed glioma. These TCRs are of unknown antigen specificity. The table came from immunoSEQ multiplex PCR; TCRdb's copy has only in-frame clones and leaves some out. Of some 32,000 clones in the sample, approximately 89% are singletons; the top ten hold 2.2%. Specified time point: week 47, end of study. It was 300 ug of mutant IDH1 20-mer peptide that made up each vaccine dose, given with topical imiquimod. The sequences come from PBMCs, collected from a glioma patient whose treatment included an IDH1 peptide vaccine. The receptor set was obtained from a man aged 40-55 years with glioma.

In this sample, this clone turned up once. The genes are TRBV7-9 and TRBJ1-1; D unclear. The germline V gene has CDR1 SEHNR and CDR2 FQNEAQ (reference sequence). The CDR3 spans 12 residues. The V and J ends lost 1 base and 4 bases respectively, with 4 bases between them. The CDR3 loop is CASSLDRTEAFF. Written as DNA, the CDR3 is TGTGCCAGCAGCTTAGATCGCACTGAAGCTTTCTTT.

The chain recombines TRBV6-6 with TRBJ2-7; D ambiguous. The germline V gene has CDR1 MNHNY and CDR2 SVGAGI (reference sequence). Trimming shortened V by 0 bases and J by 5 bases, and 17 bases separated the two germline ends. The CDR3 has 16 amino acids. The CDR3 DNA sequence: TGTGCCAGCAGTTACTCCGACATGTTGGTCGACAACGAGCAGTACTTC. This gives the protein CASSYSDMLVDNEQYF.

This chain links TRBV2 with TRBJ2-2; D possibly corresponds to TRBD1 (6 bases). V dropped 6 bases and J dropped 0 bases, with 14 bases sitting between them. The CDR3 is 16 amino acids. Germline V lookup: CDR1 SNHLY, CDR2 FYNNEI. The CDR3 spells CASSDNRAANTGELFF. CDR3 nucleotide sequence: TGTGCCAGCAGCGATAACAGGGCCGCGAACACCGGGGAGCTGTTTTTT.

This chain joins TRBV4-1 and TRBJ2-2; 8 bases map to TRBD2. V lost 3 bases to trimming and J lost 5 bases; unmatched junction nucleotides: 11. The CDR3 loop spans 17 amino acids. Germline CDR1 MGHRA, CDR2 YSYEKL. The CDR3 region has the DNA TGCGCCAGCAGCCACTCCCGACCGGGACTAGTGACCGGGGAGCTGTTTTTT. This translates into CASSHSRPGLVTGELFF.

This clone was counted once. The V gene is TRBV5-8, the J gene TRBJ1-2; D perhaps matches TRBD1 (5 bases). Germline V CDR1 and CDR2: SGHTS, YDEGEE. The CDR3 spans 14 residues. V gave up 2 bases and J gave up 3 bases, with 11 bases separating them. CDR3 region: CASSFRRGDYGYTF. CDR3 nucleotide sequence: TGTGCCAGCAGCTTTCGGAGGGGAGACTATGGCTACACCTTC.

V and J are TRBV10-3 and TRBJ1-6; D remains unclear. V was pared by 5 bases and J by 8 bases, with 10 bases between. Germline V gene data show CDR1 as ENHRY and CDR2 as SYGVKD. CDR3 length: 13 amino acids. CDR3 residues: CAISQDGDSPLHF. The DNA of the CDR3 is TGTGCCATCAGTCAGGACGGGGATTCACCCCTCCACTTT.

This chain joins TRBV4-3 and TRBJ2-3; 9 nucleotides line up with TRBD1. The CDR3 runs to 16 residues. Germline V gene sequence: CDR1 LGHNA, CDR2 YSLEER. V shed 3 bases, J shed 3 bases, and the junction held 7 bases outside the gene matches. The CDR3 region has the DNA TGCGCCAGCAGCCAGGCGCGGGACAGGGTGACAGATACGCAGTATTTT. Translating gives CASSQARDRVTDTQYF.

The chain combines TRBV7-9 with TRBJ2-2; 11 positions agree with TRBD2. The CDR3 totals 16 residues. The germline V gene has CDR1 SEHNR and CDR2 FQNEAQ (reference sequence). Losses at the gene ends were 5 bases for V and 4 bases for J; bases not matched to a gene: 6. For the CDR3, the DNA is TGTGCCAGCAGCCCCACTAGCGGGGGTATCACCGGGGAGCTGTTTTTT. It encodes CASSPTSGGITGELFF.